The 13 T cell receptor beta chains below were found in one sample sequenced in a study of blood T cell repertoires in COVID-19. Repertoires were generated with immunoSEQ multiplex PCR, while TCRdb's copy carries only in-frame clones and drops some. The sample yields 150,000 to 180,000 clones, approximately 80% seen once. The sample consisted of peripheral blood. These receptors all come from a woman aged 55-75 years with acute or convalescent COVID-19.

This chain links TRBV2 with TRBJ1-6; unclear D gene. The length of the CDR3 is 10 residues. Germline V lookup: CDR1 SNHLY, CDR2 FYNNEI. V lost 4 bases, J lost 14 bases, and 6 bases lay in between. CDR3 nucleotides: TGTGCCAGCAGTGCGGTCTCCCTCCACTTT. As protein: CASSAVSLHF.

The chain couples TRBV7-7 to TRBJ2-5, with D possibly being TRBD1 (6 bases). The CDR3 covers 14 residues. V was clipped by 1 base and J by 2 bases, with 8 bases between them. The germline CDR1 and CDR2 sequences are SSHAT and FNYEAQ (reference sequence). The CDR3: CASSLGTVQETQYF. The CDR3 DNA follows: TGTGCCAGCAGCTTAGGGACAGTACAAGAGACCCAGTACTTC. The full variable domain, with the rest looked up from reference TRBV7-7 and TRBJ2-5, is GAGVSQSPRYKVTKRGQDVTLRCDPISSHATLYWYQQALGQGPEFLTYFNYEAQPDKSGLPSDRFSAERPEGSISTLTIQRTEQRDSAMYRCASSLGTVQETQYFGPGTRLLVL.

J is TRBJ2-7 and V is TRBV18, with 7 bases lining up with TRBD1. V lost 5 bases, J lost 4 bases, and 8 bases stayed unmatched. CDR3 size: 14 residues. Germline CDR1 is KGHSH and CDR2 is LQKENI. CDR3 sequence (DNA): TGTGCCAGCTCAAGAGAGGGGGCTGGATACGAGCAGTACTTC. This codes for CASSREGAGYEQYF.

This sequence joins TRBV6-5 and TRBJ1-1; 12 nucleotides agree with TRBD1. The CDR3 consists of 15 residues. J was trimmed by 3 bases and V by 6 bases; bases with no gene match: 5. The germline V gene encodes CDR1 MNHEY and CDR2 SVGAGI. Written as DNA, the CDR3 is TGTGCCAGCAGGGGACAGGGGGCGGGGGACACTGAAGCTTTCTTT. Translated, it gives CASRGQGAGDTEAFF.

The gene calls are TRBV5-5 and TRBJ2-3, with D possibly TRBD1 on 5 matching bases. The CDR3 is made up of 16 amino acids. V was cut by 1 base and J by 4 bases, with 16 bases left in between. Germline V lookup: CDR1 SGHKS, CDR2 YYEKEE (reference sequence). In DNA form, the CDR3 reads TGTGCCAGCAGCTTGTTCGCAGGGATGGTACCAGATACGCAGTATTTT. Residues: CASSLFAGMVPDTQYF.

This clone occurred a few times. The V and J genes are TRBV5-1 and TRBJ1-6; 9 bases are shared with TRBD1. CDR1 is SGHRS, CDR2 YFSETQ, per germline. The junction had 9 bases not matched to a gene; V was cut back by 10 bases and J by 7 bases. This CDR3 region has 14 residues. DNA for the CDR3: TGCGCCTCTTCCACCGGGACAGGGAATTCACCCCTCCACTTT. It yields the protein CASSTGTGNSPLHF.

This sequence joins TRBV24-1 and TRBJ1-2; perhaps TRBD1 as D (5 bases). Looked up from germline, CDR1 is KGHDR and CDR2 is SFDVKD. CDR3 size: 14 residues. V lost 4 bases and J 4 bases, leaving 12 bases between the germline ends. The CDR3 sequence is CATSEPTVSYGYTF. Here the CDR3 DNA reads TGTGCCACCAGTGAGCCGACAGTCTCCTATGGCTACACCTTC.

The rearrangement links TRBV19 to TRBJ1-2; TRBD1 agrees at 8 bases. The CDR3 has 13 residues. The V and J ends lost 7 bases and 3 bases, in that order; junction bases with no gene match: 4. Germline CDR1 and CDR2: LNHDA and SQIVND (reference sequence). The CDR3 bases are TGTGCCAGTAAGGAGACAGGGGACTATGGCTACACCTTC. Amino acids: CASKETGDYGYTF.

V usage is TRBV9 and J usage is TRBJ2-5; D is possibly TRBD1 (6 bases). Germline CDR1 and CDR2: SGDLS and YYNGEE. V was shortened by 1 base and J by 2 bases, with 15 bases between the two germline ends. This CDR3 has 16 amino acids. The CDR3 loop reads CASSVSGGQGQETQYF. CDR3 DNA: TGTGCCAGCAGCGTATCTGGGGGCCAGGGGCAAGAGACCCAGTACTTC.

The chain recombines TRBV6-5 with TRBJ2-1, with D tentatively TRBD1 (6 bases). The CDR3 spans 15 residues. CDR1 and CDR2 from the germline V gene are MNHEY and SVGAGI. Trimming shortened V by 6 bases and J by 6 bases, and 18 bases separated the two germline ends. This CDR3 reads CASSFGQLTINEQFF. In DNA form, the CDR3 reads TGTGCCAGCAGCTTTGGACAGCTGACTATCAATGAGCAGTTCTTC.

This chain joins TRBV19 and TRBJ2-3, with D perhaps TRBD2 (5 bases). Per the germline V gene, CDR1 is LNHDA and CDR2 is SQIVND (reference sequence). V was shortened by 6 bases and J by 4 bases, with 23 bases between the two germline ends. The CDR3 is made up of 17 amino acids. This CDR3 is CASRSVGRTPVADTQYF. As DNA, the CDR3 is TGTGCCAGTAGGTCAGTGGGTAGGACTCCCGTAGCAGATACGCAGTATTTT.

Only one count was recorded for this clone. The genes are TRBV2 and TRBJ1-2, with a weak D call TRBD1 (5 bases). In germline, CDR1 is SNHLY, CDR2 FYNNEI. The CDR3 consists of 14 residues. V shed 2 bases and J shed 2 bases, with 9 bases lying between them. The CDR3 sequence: CASSEQGGNYGYTF. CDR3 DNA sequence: TGTGCCAGCAGTGAACAGGGAGGGAACTATGGCTACACCTTC. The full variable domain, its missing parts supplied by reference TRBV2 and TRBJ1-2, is EPEVTQTPSHQVTQMGQEVILRCVPISNHLYFYWYRQILGQKVEFLVSFYNNEISEKSEIFDDQFSVERPDGSNFTLKIRSTKLEDSAMYFCASSEQGGNYGYTFGSGTRLTVV.

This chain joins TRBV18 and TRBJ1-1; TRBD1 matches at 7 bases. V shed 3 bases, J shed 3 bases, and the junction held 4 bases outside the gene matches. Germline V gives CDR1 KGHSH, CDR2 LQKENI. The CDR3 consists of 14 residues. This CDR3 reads CASSPRTGDTEAFF. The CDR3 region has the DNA TGTGCCAGCTCACCCAGGACAGGTGACACTGAAGCTTTCTTT.